The 2 T cell receptor beta chains reported below all come from one sample, sequenced in a study of response to subunit inactivated influenza vaccine. TCRdb passed the RT-PCR reads through MiXCR, listing each CDR3 protein once. This table has roughly 760,000 distinct CDR3 sequences, around 21% appearing once. The sequencing used PBMCs from blood, collected more than 4 days after vaccination. The source of these receptors is a man between 45 and 60 years old who received an inactivated influenza vaccine.

This clonotype was picked up a small number of times. CDR3 loop: CSAWIPSNSPLHF. The CDR3 region has the DNA TGCAGTGCCTGGATCCCCTCTAATTCACCCCTCCACTTT. This chain uses TRBV20-1 with TRBJ1-6; D is uncertain. The germline CDR1 and CDR2 sequences are DFQATT and SNEGSKA (reference sequence). This CDR3 contains 13 residues. Trimming took off 6 bases at V and 6 bases at J, with 12 bases between the two ends.

This clonotype was observed many times. The chain is built from TRBV5-1 and TRBJ2-7; D gene uncertain. The CDR3 is made up of 13 amino acids. CDR1 is SGHRS, CDR2 YFSETQ, per germline. Trimming left V 4 bases short and J 2 bases short, with 10 bases between. The CDR3 nucleotides read TGCGCCAGCAGCGAGGACGAGACCTACGAGCAGTACTTC. Translating it yields CASSEDETYEQYF.